The 30 T cell receptor beta chains below all came from one sample that was sequenced in a study of T cells after yellow fever vaccination. From the 5' RACE reads, TCRdb called clonotypes with MiXCR, one entry per CDR3 protein. The sample yields approximately 340,000 distinct CDR3 sequences, roughly 9.4% seen once. The sample consisted of PBMCs, taken on the day of the first yellow fever vaccination. These receptors all come from a man between 18 and 35 years old who received the YFV17D yellow fever vaccine.

The rearrangement uses TRBV12-2 and TRBJ1-2; the table's D call TRBD1 went unverified against the DNA. TRBV12-2 is a pseudogene. The CDR3 runs 15 residues. The CDR3 DNA sequence: TGTGCAAGTCGCTTAGCGCTAACAGGGGGAGGCGGCTACACCTTC. The encoded protein is CASRLALTGGGGYTF.

V is TRBV10-3 and J is TRBJ2-7; D remains ambiguous. Looked up from germline, CDR1 is ENHRY and CDR2 is SYGVKD. Deletions cut 8 bases from V and 0 bases from J, with 5 bases between. This CDR3 has 11 residues. The CDR3 here is CAIGSSYEQYV. CDR3 DNA sequence: TGTGCCATCGGTAGCTCCTACGAGCAGTACGTC.

Many counts were recorded for this clonotype. The chain joins TRBV11-2 to TRBJ2-5; TRBD2 aligns across 15 bases. The junction had 12 bases not matched to a gene; V was cut back by 4 bases and J by 3 bases. CDR1 and CDR2 (germline): SGHAT, FQNNGV. The CDR3 covers 19 residues. Here the CDR3 reads CASSSGTSGGQGAEETQYF. The DNA for the CDR3 is TGTGCCAGCAGCTCAGGGACTAGCGGGGGGCAGGGAGCGGAAGAGACCCAGTACTTC. Full variable domain (rest looked up from reference TRBV11-2 and TRBJ2-5): EAGVAQSPRYKIIEKRQSVAFWCNPISGHATLYWYQQILGQGPKLLIQFQNNGVVDDSQLPKDRFSAERLKGVDSTLKIQPAKLEDSAVYLCASSSGTSGGQGAEETQYFGPGTRLLVL.

This clonotype has a count of ten or more. The gene calls are TRBV29-1 and TRBJ2-5; possibly TRBD1 or TRBD2 for D (6 bases each). Per germline, CDR1 SQVTM and CDR2 ANQGSEA. This CDR3 region has 12 residues. Trimming stripped 6 bases from V and 5 bases from J, with 13 bases between. CDR3 DNA sequence: TGCAGCGTGGAGGGGGGCTTTGAGACCCAGTACTTC. Amino acid sequence: CSVEGGFETQYF.

This clonotype was counted only a few times. The chain employs TRBV5-1 and TRBJ2-7; D unresolved. The CDR3 has 15 amino acids. V was pared by 5 bases and J by 0 bases, with 15 bases between. Germline CDR1 reads SGHRS; CDR2 reads YFSETQ. The CDR3 region is CASRGLGRSSYEQYF. As DNA, the CDR3 is TGCGCCAGCAGAGGGTTGGGCAGGAGCTCCTACGAGCAGTACTTC.

This clonotype was seen repeatedly, ten times or more. This rearrangement joins TRBV10-3 to TRBJ2-5; a possible D gene is TRBD1 (5 bases). This CDR3 comprises 12 residues. Per the germline V gene, CDR1 is ENHRY and CDR2 is SYGVKD. V was cut by 3 bases and J by 7 bases, with 9 bases left in between. The CDR3, as DNA: TGTGCCATCAGTGACCCTAGGGGGACCCAGTACTTC. It specifies CAISDPRGTQYF.

The V call is TRBV20-1, the J call TRBJ1-1; D call uncertain. The V and J ends lost 0 bases and 0 bases respectively, with 20 bases between them. CDR3 length: 18 amino acids. The germline V gene encodes CDR1 DFQATT and CDR2 SNEGSKA (reference sequence). The DNA of the CDR3 is TGCAGTGCTAGAGAGGGCCGACGGAGGAAGTTTATGAACACTGAAGCTTTCTTT. It is translated as CSAREGRRRKFMNTEAFF.

The sample holds many counts of this clonotype. The V gene is TRBV5-4, the J gene TRBJ2-4, with unresolved D. The CDR3 has 14 residues. Deletions cut 4 bases from V and 8 bases from J, with 16 bases between. Per germline, CDR1 SGHNT and CDR2 YYREEE (reference sequence). The CDR3 DNA reads TGTGCCAGCAGCCTATCCGAAACAAGGGACATTCAGTACTTC. Amino acid sequence: CASSLSETRDIQYF.

The V and J genes are TRBV19 and TRBJ2-3; no definite D call. The CDR3 covers 13 residues. The germline V and J ends were trimmed by 4 bases and 4 bases, with 9 bases remaining between them. Germline assignment: CDR1 LNHDA and CDR2 SQIVND (reference sequence). The CDR3 nucleotides read TGTGCCAGTAGTACCGCTGGAGCAGATACGCAGTATTTT. Translation: CASSTAGADTQYF.

This clonotype appeared many times. The CDR3 region has the DNA TGCGCCAGCAGCTGGACAGTCTCCACCGGGGAGCTGTTTTTT. Encoded protein: CASSWTVSTGELFF. The rearrangement links TRBV5-1 to TRBJ2-2; perhaps TRBD1 as D (6 bases). Germline values: CDR1 SGHRS, CDR2 YFSETQ. The CDR3 totals 14 residues. The V end lost 3 bases, the J end lost 4 bases, and 10 bases lay between the germline ends.

This clonotype was counted at least ten times. The chain recombines TRBV6-2 or TRBV6-3 with TRBJ1-1; D gene ambiguous. V was clipped by 3 bases and J by 5 bases, with 10 bases between them. The germline V gene has CDR1 MNHEY and CDR2 SVGEGT. This CDR3 spans 13 amino acids. DNA for the CDR3: TGTGCCAGCAGTTATGGGCGGACGACTGAAGCTTTCTTT. Its translation: CASSYGRTTEAFF.

This clonotype was detected many times. The chain joins TRBV11-2 to TRBJ2-1; TRBD2 matches 8 bases. The CDR3 is made up of 16 amino acids. Germline V lookup: CDR1 SGHAT, CDR2 FQNNGV. After removal of 4 bases from V and 8 bases from J, the junction contained 13 bases not matched to a gene. In DNA, the CDR3 is TGTGCCAGCAGCTCGACTCCCGGGACTAGTCGGGATGAGCAGTTCTTC. It encodes CASSSTPGTSRDEQFF.

The CDR3 is CSALTGSAKNIQYF. Written as DNA, the CDR3 is TGCAGTGCCTTAACAGGGTCGGCCAAAAACATTCAGTACTTC. The chain combines TRBV20-1 with TRBJ2-4, with D tentatively TRBD1 (6 bases). The CDR3 extends over 14 amino acids. Trimming removed 6 bases from V and 1 base from J, with 13 bases in between. Germline CDR1 reads DFQATT; CDR2 reads SNEGSKA (reference sequence).

This clonotype was found a few times. The chain joins TRBV2 to TRBJ1-2; TRBD1 is a possible D gene (5 bases). There are 12 residues in the CDR3. The germline V gene encodes CDR1 SNHLY and CDR2 FYNNEI. The ends were cut back, 5 bases at V and 8 bases at J, with 12 bases in the middle. The CDR3 coding sequence is TGTGCCAGCAGTCGGGGCCCTAAAGGCTACACCTTC. This translates into CASSRGPKGYTF.

This clonotype was detected a few times. The rearrangement joins TRBV11-2 to TRBJ2-1; D call uncertain. CDR1 and CDR2 (germline): SGHAT, FQNNGV. CDR3 size: 14 residues. V was clipped by 0 bases and J by 6 bases, with 9 bases between them. CDR3 nucleotide sequence: TGTGCCAGCAGCTTAGATCGGCTGGCCAATGAGCAGTTCTTC. Encoded protein: CASSLDRLANEQFF.

This clonotype has more than one count but fewer than ten. The chain employs TRBV7-8 and TRBJ2-7, with 8 bases that match TRBD1. The ends lost 3 bases at V and 3 bases at J; junction bases unmatched: 4. This CDR3 region has 14 residues. Germline V gene lookup returns CDR1 SGHVS and CDR2 FQNEAQ. Here the CDR3 DNA reads TGTGCCAGCAGCTTGCGGACAGGGAGCTACGAGCAGTACGTC. This gives the protein CASSLRTGSYEQYV.

This clonotype was observed a few times. V is TRBV28 and J is TRBJ1-5; D perhaps matches TRBD1 (5 bases). V was cut by 7 bases and J by 4 bases, with 23 bases left in between. This CDR3 comprises 17 residues. The germline V gene encodes CDR1 MDHEN and CDR2 SYDVKM. CDR3 nucleotide sequence: TGTGCCAGCAATCAAGCTGCGGCAAGCGGGACGAATCAGCCCCAGCATTTT. Its protein product is CASNQAAASGTNQPQHF.

This chain uses TRBV7-2 with TRBJ2-5, with D possibly being TRBD2 (5 bases). The germline V gene has CDR1 SGHTA and CDR2 FQGNSA. The CDR3 totals 14 residues. Deletions cut 5 bases from V and 4 bases from J, with 14 bases between. CDR3 sequence reads: CASSPTYGVETQYF. As DNA, the CDR3 is TGTGCCAGCAGCCCAACTTACGGGGTAGAGACCCAGTACTTC.

This clonotype showed up many times. V is TRBV5-6 and J is TRBJ2-2, with a weak D call TRBD1 (6 bases). CDR1 and CDR2 from the germline V gene are SGHDT and YYEEEE. This CDR3 contains 16 residues. V was cut by 0 bases and J by 2 bases, with 11 bases left in between. CDR3 bases: TGTGCCAGCAGCTTGGGACAGGTGGGAAACACCGGGGAGCTGTTTTTT. Its protein is CASSLGQVGNTGELFF.

The V call is TRBV11-1, the J call TRBJ1-2; TRBD1 aligns across 9 bases. The CDR3 spans 21 residues. Germline V gene data show CDR1 as SGHAT and CDR2 as FQDESV (reference sequence). The V gene end was trimmed by 4 bases and the J gene end by 4 bases; junction bases not matched to a gene: 25. The CDR3, as DNA: TGTGCCAGCAGCTCCCGCCGCACTGACAGGGGGAACCCGGGACTAGCCTATGGCTACACCTTC. It yields the protein CASSSRRTDRGNPGLAYGYTF.

The rearrangement links TRBV5-1 to TRBJ2-5; 8 bases are shared with TRBD2. CDR1 and CDR2 (germline): SGHRS, YFSETQ. V lost 4 bases, J lost 0 bases, and 8 bases stayed unmatched. The CDR3 is made up of 16 amino acids. Written as DNA, the CDR3 is TGCGCCAGCAGCCCCTGGAGAGCGGGGGACCAAGAGACCCAGTACTTC. Protein sequence: CASSPWRAGDQETQYF.

This clonotype has a handful of counts. The V gene is TRBV5-1, the J gene TRBJ2-7, with unresolved D. The CDR3 has 13 residues. Germline lookup yields CDR1 SGHRS and CDR2 YFSETQ. The V end was cut by 3 bases, the J end by 5 bases, with 12 bases between. The DNA of the CDR3 is TGCGCCAGCAGCTCTCCTGACGGCGACGAGCAGTACTTC. This sequence encodes CASSSPDGDEQYF.

This clonotype has just a few counts. The chain links TRBV4-3 to TRBJ1-4; no firm D call. The CDR3 has 15 residues. The germline V gene encodes CDR1 LGHNA and CDR2 YSLEER. V was clipped by 0 bases and J by 2 bases, with 7 bases between them. The CDR3: CASSQEGRTNEKLFF. DNA for the CDR3: TGCGCCAGCAGCCAAGAAGGACGGACTAATGAAAAACTGTTTTTT.

The chain combines TRBV20-1 with TRBJ1-1; a possible D gene is TRBD1 (5 bases). This CDR3 is 15 amino acids long. Trimming shortened V by 3 bases and J by 4 bases, and 18 bases separated the two germline ends. The V gene's germline CDR1 is DFQATT and CDR2 SNEGSKA (reference sequence). CDR3 sequence (DNA): TGCAGTGCTAGCCAGGGTGGGGCCTTGGGCACTGAAGCTTTCTTT. Translation gives CSASQGGALGTEAFF.

The chain has TRBV12-3 or TRBV12-4 and TRBJ1-2; weak D call: TRBD1 (6 bases). This CDR3 contains 15 residues. V lost 5 bases and J 4 bases, leaving 17 bases between the germline ends. The CDR3: CASSVNRVAIYGYTF. The DNA for the CDR3 is TGTGCCAGCAGTGTCAACAGGGTCGCTATCTATGGCTACACCTTC.

The chain recombines TRBV6-2 or TRBV6-3 with TRBJ1-1; D is possibly TRBD1 (6 bases). Trimming stripped 2 bases from V and 3 bases from J, with 10 bases between. This CDR3 has 14 residues. Per germline, CDR1 MNHEY and CDR2 SVGEGT. The CDR3: CASSYRRGYTEAFF. DNA of the CDR3: TGTGCCAGCAGTTACAGGAGGGGGTACACTGAAGCTTTCTTT.

The rearrangement uses TRBV5-1 and TRBJ2-3; D gene ambiguous. There are 15 residues in the CDR3. Germline CDR1 and CDR2: SGHRS and YFSETQ. The V gene lost 2 bases and the J gene lost 1 base, with 11 bases spanning the gap. The chain's CDR3 is CASSFWWLRTDTQYF. CDR3 nucleotide sequence: TGCGCCAGCAGCTTTTGGTGGCTACGCACAGATACGCAGTATTTT.

This clonotype came up a few times. This sequence joins TRBV7-2 and TRBJ1-6; D is undetermined. Trimming stripped 4 bases from V and 4 bases from J, with 14 bases between. Per the germline V gene, CDR1 is SGHTA and CDR2 is FQGNSA. The CDR3 loop spans 16 amino acids. The DNA for the CDR3 is TGTGCCAGCAGCTCCCGGACGGCCGAATATAATTCACCCCTCCACTTT. This codes for CASSSRTAEYNSPLHF.

The chain joins TRBV7-3 to TRBJ1-6; possibly TRBD1 for D (6 bases). V was pared by 3 bases and J by 9 bases, with 15 bases between. In germline, CDR1 is SGHTA, CDR2 FQGTGA. The CDR3 is made up of 15 amino acids. CDR3 sequence: CASSLGAGKGSPLHF. The CDR3 bases are TGTGCCAGCAGCTTGGGGGCAGGAAAAGGTTCACCCCTCCACTTT.

This clonotype was counted a few times. The chain recombines TRBV3-1 with TRBJ2-1; no clear D. Germline V gene lookup returns CDR1 LGHDT and CDR2 YNNKEL (reference sequence). V lost 3 bases and J 9 bases, leaving 12 bases between the germline ends. CDR3 size: 13 residues. CDR3 sequence: CASSQQLASEQFF. CDR3 nucleotide sequence: TGTGCCAGCAGCCAGCAGTTAGCCAGTGAGCAGTTCTTC.